These 9 T cell receptor beta chains were sequenced from one sample in a study of T-cell reconstitution after alpha-beta-depleted transplantation in children listed by TCRdb under 2016. The library relied on PCR. Data came from an Illumina HiSeq 2500. To normalize quantification of the TCRbeta repertoire, the TCR libraries were built with molecular barcoding that relied on unique molecular identifiers. TCRdb applied fastp at Q25 and MiXCR to the public reads, then kept only in-frame beta chains. Rows with one shared CDR3 protein collapse into an entry with the most common genes and DNA. The sample table shows around 370,000 distinct CDR3 sequences, and 16% are seen once. About 41% of the sample is in the top ten clones. The sample's treatment or condition, from its label and the paper: allogeneic hematopoietic cell transplantation with graft depleted of TCRalphabeta T cells and CD19 B cells. The material was PBMCs, mostly from graft donor cells, obtained 360 days after TCRalphabeta/CD19-depleted stem cell transplant. The receptors originated from a male patient aged 2 to 9 who had a stem cell transplant for acute lymphoblastic leukemia, so the T cells may come from the graft donor.

J is TRBJ1-1 and V is TRBV5-1, with D perhaps TRBD1 (5 bases). Per germline, CDR1 SGHRS and CDR2 YFSETQ. This CDR3 contains 15 residues. V shed 0 bases and J shed 1 base, with 10 bases lying between them. The CDR3 loop is CASSLEPGPNTEAFF. Here the CDR3 DNA reads TGCGCCAGCAGCTTGGAACCGGGGCCGAACACTGAAGCTTTCTTT. The full variable domain, its missing parts supplied by reference TRBV5-1 and TRBJ1-1, is KAGVTQTPRYLIKTRGQQVTLSCSPISGHRSVSWYQQTPGQGLQFLFEYFSETQRNKGNFPGRFSGRQFSNSRSEMNVSTLELGDSALYLCASSLEPGPNTEAFFGQGTRLTVV.

In its sample, this clonotype was seen a few times. The V call is TRBV5-6, the J call TRBJ2-7; 12 bases fit TRBD1. The CDR3 runs 17 residues. With V trimmed by 2 bases and J by 1 base, 7 bases remained unmatched. Germline V CDR1 and CDR2: SGHDT, YYEEEE. DNA of the CDR3: TGTGCCAGCAGCTTTTGGGCGGGACAGGGGGCATCCTACGAGCAGTACTTC. Translating it yields CASSFWAGQGASYEQYF.

This clonotype appeared a few times. The V gene is TRBV4-1, the J gene TRBJ2-7; D gene uncertain. The CDR3 has 19 amino acids. V was pared by 1 base and J by 3 bases, with 25 bases between. From germline, CDR1 is MGHRA and CDR2 YSYEKL. CDR3 loop: CASSQGPPAQSYYYYEQYF. In DNA form, the CDR3 reads TGCGCCAGCAGCCAAGGACCTCCAGCCCAGTCATACTACTACTACGAGCAGTACTTC.

This clonotype came up a few times. The chain carries TRBV9 and TRBJ2-1; a weak D match, TRBD2 (5 bases). CDR1 is SGDLS, CDR2 YYNGEE, per germline. Between the trimmed V and J ends, which lost 2 bases and 3 bases, there was a span of 12 bases. CDR3 length: 15 amino acids. CDR3: CASSVTFRDYNEQFF. The CDR3 DNA follows: TGTGCCAGCAGCGTGACCTTCCGGGACTACAATGAGCAGTTCTTC.

This clonotype came up a few times. This chain joins TRBV28 and TRBJ2-1; 14 bases fit TRBD2. The CDR3 has 18 amino acids. V lost 2 bases, J lost 3 bases, and 6 bases stayed unmatched. CDR1 and CDR2 from the germline V gene are MDHEN and SYDVKM. In DNA form, the CDR3 reads TGTGCCAGCAGTTTAAGCCGACTAGCGGGAGGGGGCTACAATGAGCAGTTCTTC. It translates to CASSLSRLAGGGYNEQFF.

The rearrangement joins TRBV7-9 to TRBJ1-2; D is unclear. The ends were cut back, 0 bases at V and 6 bases at J, with 8 bases in the middle. The CDR3 sequence is 13 residues long. CDR1 is SEHNR and CDR2 is FQNEAQ in the germline V gene (reference sequence). CDR3 sequence: CASSLAARDGYTF. The CDR3 DNA sequence: TGTGCCAGCAGCTTAGCGGCCAGAGATGGCTACACCTTC.

The rearrangement joins TRBV29-1 to TRBJ2-7; 7 bases are a match to TRBD2. The V and J ends lost 4 bases and 0 bases, in that order; junction bases with no gene match: 12. CDR3 length equals 16 residues. Germline V gene data show CDR1 as SQVTM and CDR2 as ANQGSEA. Written as DNA, the CDR3 is TGCAGCGTTGGGGGTACTAGCGATAGAAGCTCCTACGAGCAGTACTTC. This encodes CSVGGTSDRSSYEQYF.

This clonotype was seen more than once but under ten times. In nucleotides, the CDR3 is TGTGCCAGCAGTTTTTGGGGCGGGAGTAGGTATGAGCAGTTCTTC. This translates into CASSFWGGSRYEQFF. This sequence joins TRBV28 and TRBJ2-1; 7 bases match TRBD2. Germline values: CDR1 MDHEN, CDR2 SYDVKM. There are 15 residues in the CDR3. V trimming: 3 bases; J trimming: 8 bases; junction bases outside the gene matches: 10. The complete variable domain, with remaining parts taken from reference TRBV28 and TRBJ2-1, reads DVKVTQSSRYLVKRTGEKVFLECVQDMDHENMFWYRQDPGLGLRLIYFSYDVKMKEKGDIPEGYSVSREKKERFSLILESASTNQTSMYLCASSFWGGSRYEQFFGPGTRLTVL.

The rearrangement links TRBV15 to TRBJ2-4; 11 bases fit TRBD2. The CDR3 covers 16 residues. Germline V gives CDR1 LNHNV, CDR2 YYDKDF (reference sequence). V gave up 1 base and J gave up 2 bases; unmatched junction bases: 1. The CDR3 DNA sequence: TGTGCCACCAGCAGAGCTAGCGGGAGGCCCAAAAACATTCAGTACTTC. Translated: CATSRASGRPKNIQYF.